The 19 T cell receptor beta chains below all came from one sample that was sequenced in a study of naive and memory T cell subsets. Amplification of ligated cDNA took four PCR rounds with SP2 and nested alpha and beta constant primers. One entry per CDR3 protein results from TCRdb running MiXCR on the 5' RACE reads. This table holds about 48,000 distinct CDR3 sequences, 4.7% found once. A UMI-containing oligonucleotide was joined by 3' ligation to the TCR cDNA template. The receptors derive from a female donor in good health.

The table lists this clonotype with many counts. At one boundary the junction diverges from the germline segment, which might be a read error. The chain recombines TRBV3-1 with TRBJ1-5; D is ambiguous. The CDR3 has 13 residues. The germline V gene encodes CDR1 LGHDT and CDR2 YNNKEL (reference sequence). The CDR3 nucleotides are TGTGCCAGCAGCCAACGAGGGAATCGGCCCCAGCATTTT. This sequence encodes CASSQRGNRPQHF.

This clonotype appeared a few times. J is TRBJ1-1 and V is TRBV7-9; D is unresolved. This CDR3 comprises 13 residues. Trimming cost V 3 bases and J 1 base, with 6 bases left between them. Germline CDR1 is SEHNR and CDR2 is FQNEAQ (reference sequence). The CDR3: CASSLWGNTEAFF. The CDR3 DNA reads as TGTGCCAGCAGCTTGTGGGGGAACACTGAAGCTTTCTTT.

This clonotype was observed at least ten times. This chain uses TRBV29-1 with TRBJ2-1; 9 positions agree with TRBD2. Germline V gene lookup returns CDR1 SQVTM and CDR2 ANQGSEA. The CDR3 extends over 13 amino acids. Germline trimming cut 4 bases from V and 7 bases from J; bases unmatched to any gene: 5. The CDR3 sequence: CSVVAGVLNEQFF. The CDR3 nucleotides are TGCAGCGTTGTAGCGGGAGTCTTGAATGAGCAGTTCTTC.

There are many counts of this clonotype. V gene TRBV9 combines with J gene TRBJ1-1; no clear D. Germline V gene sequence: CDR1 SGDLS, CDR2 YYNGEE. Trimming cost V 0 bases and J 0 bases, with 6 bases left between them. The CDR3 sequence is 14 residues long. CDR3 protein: CASSVDVVNTEAFF. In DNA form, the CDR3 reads TGTGCCAGCAGCGTAGATGTGGTGAACACTGAAGCTTTCTTT.

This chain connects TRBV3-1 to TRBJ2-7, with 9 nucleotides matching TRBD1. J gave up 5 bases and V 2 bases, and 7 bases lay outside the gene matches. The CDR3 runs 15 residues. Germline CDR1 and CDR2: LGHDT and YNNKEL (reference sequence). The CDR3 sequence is CASSQWTGETNEQYF. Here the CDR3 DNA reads TGTGCCAGCAGCCAATGGACAGGGGAGACCAACGAGCAGTACTTC.

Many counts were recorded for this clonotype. CDR3 in DNA: TGTGCCAGTAGTCCCAGGTCACACTTCCCCCACGAGCAGTACTTC. It is translated as CASSPRSHFPHEQYF. The chain joins TRBV19 to TRBJ2-7; D gene uncertain. CDR1 and CDR2 from the germline V gene are LNHDA and SQIVND (reference sequence). V lost 5 bases, J lost 5 bases, and 19 bases lay in between. The CDR3 covers 15 residues.

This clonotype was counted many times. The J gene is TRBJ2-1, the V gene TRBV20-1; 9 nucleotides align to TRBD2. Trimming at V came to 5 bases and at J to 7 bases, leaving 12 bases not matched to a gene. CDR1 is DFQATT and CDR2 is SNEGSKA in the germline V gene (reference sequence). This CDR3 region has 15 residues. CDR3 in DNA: TGCAGTGCTGGCAGCGGGAGGCGTCCGGGGAATGAGCAGTTCTTC. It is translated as CSAGSGRRPGNEQFF.

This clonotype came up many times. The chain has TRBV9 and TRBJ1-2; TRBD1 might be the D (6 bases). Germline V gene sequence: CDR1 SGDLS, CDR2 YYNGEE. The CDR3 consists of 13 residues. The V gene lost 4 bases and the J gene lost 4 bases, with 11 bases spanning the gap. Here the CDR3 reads CASSPQGSYGYTF. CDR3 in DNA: TGTGCCAGCAGCCCACAGGGAAGCTATGGCTACACCTTC.

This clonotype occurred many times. CDR3 sequence: CASGGQNYGYTF. CDR3 coding DNA: TGTGCCAGCGGCGGGCAGAACTATGGCTACACCTTC. V gene TRBV19 combines with J gene TRBJ1-2; D uncertain. V was pared by 9 bases and J by 2 bases, with 10 bases between. The CDR3 loop spans 12 amino acids. Germline loops: CDR1 LNHDA, CDR2 SQIVND (reference sequence).

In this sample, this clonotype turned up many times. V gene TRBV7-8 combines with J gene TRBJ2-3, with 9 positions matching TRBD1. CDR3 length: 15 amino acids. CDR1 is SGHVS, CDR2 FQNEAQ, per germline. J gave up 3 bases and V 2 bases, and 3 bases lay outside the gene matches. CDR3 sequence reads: CASSLKGQGTDTQYF. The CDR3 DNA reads TGTGCCAGCAGCTTAAAGGGACAGGGTACAGATACGCAGTATTTT.

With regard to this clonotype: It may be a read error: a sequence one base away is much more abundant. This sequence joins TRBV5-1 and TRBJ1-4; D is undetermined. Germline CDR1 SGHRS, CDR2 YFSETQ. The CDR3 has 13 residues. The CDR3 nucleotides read TGCGCCAGCAGCTTGGGACGCCTTGAAAGACTGTTTTTT. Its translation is CASSLGRLERLFF.

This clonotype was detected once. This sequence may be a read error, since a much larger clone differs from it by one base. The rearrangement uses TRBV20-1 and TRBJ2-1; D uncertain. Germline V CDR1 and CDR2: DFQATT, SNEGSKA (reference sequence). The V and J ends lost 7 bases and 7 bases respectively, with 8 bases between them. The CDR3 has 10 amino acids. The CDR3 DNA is TGCAGTGAGTACACAAATGAGCAGTTCTTC. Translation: CSEYTNEQFF.

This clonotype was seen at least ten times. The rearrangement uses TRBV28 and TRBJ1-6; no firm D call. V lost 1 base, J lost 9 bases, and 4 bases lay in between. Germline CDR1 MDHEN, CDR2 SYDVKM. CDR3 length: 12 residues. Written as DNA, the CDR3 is TGTGCCAGCAGTTTATCTGGTTCACCCCTCCACTTT. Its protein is CASSLSGSPLHF.

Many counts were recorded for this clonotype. CDR3 sequence reads: CASSLLGGGIGTEAFF. The DNA of the CDR3 is TGTGCCAGCAGCTTACTTGGGGGAGGGATAGGGACTGAAGCTTTCTTT. The chain uses TRBV7-8 and TRBJ1-1; a weak D match, TRBD1 (5 bases). Germline CDR1 is SGHVS and CDR2 is FQNEAQ. This CDR3 comprises 16 residues. Trimming removed 2 bases at V and 5 bases at J, with 18 bases between.

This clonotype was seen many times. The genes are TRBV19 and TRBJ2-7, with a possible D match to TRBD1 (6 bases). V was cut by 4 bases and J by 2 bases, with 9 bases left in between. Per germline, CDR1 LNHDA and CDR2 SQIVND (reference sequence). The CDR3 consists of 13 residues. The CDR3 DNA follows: TGTGCCAGTAGTACTTCAGGGGCCTACGAGCAGTACTTC. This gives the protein CASSTSGAYEQYF.

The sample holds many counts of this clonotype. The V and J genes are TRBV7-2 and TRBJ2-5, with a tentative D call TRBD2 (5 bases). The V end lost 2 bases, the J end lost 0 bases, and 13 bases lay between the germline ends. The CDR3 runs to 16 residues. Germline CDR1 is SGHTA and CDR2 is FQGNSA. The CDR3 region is CASSLSGSAHQETQYF. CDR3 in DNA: TGTGCCAGCAGCTTATCGGGTAGCGCGCACCAAGAGACCCAGTACTTC.

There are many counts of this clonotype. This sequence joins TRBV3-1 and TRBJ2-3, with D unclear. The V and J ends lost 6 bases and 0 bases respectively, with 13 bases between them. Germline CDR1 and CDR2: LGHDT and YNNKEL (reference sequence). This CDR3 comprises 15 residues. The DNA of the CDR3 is TGTGCCAGCAGAAATTCCGGTTTCAGCACAGATACGCAGTATTTT. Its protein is CASRNSGFSTDTQYF.

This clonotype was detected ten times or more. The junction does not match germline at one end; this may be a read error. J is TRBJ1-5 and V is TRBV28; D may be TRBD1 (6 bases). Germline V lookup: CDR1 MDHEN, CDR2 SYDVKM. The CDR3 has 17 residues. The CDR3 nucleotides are TGTGCCAGCAATTTAGCTGCCGGGACAAATAGCAATCAGCCCCAGCATTTT. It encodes CASNLAAGTNSNQPQHF.

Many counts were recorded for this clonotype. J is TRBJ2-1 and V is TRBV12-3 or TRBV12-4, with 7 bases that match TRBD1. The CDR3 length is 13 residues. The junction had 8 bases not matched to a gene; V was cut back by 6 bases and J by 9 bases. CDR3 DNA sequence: TGTGCCAGCAGAAAAACAGGGGAGAGTGAGCAGTTCTTC. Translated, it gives CASRKTGESEQFF.